The present TCR beta chain was sequenced within a study of blood T cell repertoires in COVID-19. Libraries were prepared by immunoSEQ multiplex PCR; TCRdb keeps only in-frame clonotypes and omits some of them. The table has over 90,000 clones, over 65% seen once. The CDR3 covers 12 residues. V was cut by 3 bases and J by 6 bases, with 8 bases left in between. Germline V CDR1 and CDR2: MNHNS, SASEGT. V gene TRBV6-1 combines with J gene TRBJ1-2, with D possibly being TRBD1 (5 bases). The TCR sequence derives from a human donor in a cohort sampled during active COVID-19. The material sequenced was peripheral blood. CDR3 sequence: CASSELGDGYTF. DNA for the CDR3: TGTGCCAGCAGTGAGTTAGGGGATGGCTACACCTTC.